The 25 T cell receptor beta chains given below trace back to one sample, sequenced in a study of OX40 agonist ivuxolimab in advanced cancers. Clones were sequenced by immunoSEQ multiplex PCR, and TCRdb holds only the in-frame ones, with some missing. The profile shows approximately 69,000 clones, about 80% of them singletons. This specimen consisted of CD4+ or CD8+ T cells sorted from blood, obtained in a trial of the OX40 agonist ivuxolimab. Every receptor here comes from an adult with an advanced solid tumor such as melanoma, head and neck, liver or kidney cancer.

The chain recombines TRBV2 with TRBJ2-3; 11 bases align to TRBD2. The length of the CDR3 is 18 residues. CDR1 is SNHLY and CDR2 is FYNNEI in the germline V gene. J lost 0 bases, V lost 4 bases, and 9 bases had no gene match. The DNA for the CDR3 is TGTGCCAGCAGTGGTAGGCTAGCGGGGGGAGTAAGCACAGATACGCAGTATTTT. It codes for CASSGRLAGGVSTDTQYF.

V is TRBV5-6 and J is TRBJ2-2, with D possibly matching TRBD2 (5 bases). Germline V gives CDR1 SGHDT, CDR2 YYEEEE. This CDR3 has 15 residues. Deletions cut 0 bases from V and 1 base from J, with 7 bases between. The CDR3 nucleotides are TGTGCCAGCAGCTTGGCGGGGTGGAACACCGGGGAGCTGTTTTTT. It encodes CASSLAGWNTGELFF. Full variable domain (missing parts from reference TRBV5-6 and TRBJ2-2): DAGVTQSPTHLIKTRGQQVTLRCSPKSGHDTVSWYQQALGQGPQFIFQYYEEEERQRGNFPDRFSGHQFPNYSSELNVNALLLGDSALYLCASSLAGWNTGELFFGEGSRLTVL.

The CDR3 bases are TGTGCCTGGAGACCAACTCCCCAGGCGAGCTCCTATAATTCACCCCTCCACTTT. Its translation is CAWRPTPQASSYNSPLHF. The rearrangement joins TRBV30 to TRBJ1-6; D unresolved. CDR3 length: 18 amino acids. V was shortened by 3 bases and J by 0 bases, with 18 bases between the two germline ends. Germline-derived CDR1 and CDR2 are GTSNPN and SVGIG (reference sequence).

In nucleotides, the CDR3 is TGTGCCAGCAGTGAGGCGAAACAGAAGCAGCCCCAGCATTTT. It specifies CASSEAKQKQPQHF. The gene calls are TRBV6-1 and TRBJ1-5; D is ambiguous. V was shortened by 3 bases and J by 7 bases, with 13 bases between the two germline ends. This CDR3 is built from 14 residues. Per the germline V gene, CDR1 is MNHNS and CDR2 is SASEGT.

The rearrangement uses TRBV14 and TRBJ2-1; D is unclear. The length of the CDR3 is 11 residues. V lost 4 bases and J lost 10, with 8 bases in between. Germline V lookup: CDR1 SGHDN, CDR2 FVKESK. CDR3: CASSPGREQFF. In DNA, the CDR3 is TGTGCCAGCAGCCCGGGCAGAGAGCAGTTCTTC.

The chain's CDR3 is CASSLSGTGGVEQYF. Here the CDR3 DNA reads TGCGCCAGCAGCTTGTCCGGGACAGGGGGTGTGGAGCAGTACTTC. The gene calls are TRBV5-1 and TRBJ2-7; 11 bases map to TRBD1. CDR1 SGHRS and CDR2 YFSETQ come from the germline V gene. The ends lost 1 base at V and 7 bases at J; junction bases unmatched: 7. The CDR3 length is 15 residues. Together with reference TRBV5-1 and TRBJ2-7, the CDR3 gives the full variable domain: KAGVTQTPRYLIKTRGQQVTLSCSPISGHRSVSWYQQTPGQGLQFLFEYFSETQRNKGNFPGRFSGRQFSNSRSEMNVSTLELGDSALYLCASSLSGTGGVEQYFGPGTRLTVT.

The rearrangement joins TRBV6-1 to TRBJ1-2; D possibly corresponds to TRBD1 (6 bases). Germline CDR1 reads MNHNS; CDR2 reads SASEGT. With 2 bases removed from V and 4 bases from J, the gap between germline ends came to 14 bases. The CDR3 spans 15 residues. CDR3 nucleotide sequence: TGTGCCAGCAGTGAAAGACTGGGCAGGGGCTATGGCTACACCTTC. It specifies CASSERLGRGYGYTF.

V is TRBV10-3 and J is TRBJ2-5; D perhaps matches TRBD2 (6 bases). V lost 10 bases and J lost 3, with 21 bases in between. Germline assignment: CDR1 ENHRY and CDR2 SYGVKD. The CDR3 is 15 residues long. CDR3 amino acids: CATRDSETFEETQYF. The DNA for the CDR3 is TGTGCCACTAGGGACTCTGAAACTTTCGAAGAGACCCAGTACTTC.

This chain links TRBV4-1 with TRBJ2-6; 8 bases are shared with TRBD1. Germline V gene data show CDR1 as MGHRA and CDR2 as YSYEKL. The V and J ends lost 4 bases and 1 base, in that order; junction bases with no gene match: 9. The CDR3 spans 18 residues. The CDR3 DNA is TGCGCCAGCAGCCCCGGCCAGGGGGCGATGTCTGGGGCCAACGTCCTGACTTTC. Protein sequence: CASSPGQGAMSGANVLTF.

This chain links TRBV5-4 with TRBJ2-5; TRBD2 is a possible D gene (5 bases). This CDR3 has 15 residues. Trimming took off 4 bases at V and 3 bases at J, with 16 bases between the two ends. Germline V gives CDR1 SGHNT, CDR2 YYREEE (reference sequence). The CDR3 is CASSRSGLSEETQYF. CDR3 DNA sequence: TGTGCCAGCAGCCGCAGTGGACTGTCGGAAGAGACCCAGTACTTC.

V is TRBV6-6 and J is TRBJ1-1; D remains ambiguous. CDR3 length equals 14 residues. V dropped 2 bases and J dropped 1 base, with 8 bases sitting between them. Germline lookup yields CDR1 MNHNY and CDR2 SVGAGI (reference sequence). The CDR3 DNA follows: TGTGCCAGCAGTTACCAGAAGCCGAACACTGAAGCTTTCTTT. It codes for CASSYQKPNTEAFF.

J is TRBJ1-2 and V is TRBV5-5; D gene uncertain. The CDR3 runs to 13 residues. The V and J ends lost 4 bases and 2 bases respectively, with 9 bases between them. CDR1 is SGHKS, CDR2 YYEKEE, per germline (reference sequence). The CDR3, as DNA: TGTGCCAGCAGCCCCGACTTGAACTATGGCTACACCTTC. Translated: CASSPDLNYGYTF.

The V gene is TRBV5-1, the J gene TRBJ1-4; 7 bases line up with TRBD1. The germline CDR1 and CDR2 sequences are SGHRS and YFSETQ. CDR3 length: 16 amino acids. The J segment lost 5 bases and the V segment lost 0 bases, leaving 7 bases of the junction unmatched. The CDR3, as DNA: TGCGCCAGCAGCTTGGTCCCGGGACAGATAAATGAAAAACTGTTTTTT. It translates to CASSLVPGQINEKLFF.

CDR3 bases: TGTGCCAGCAGCTTAGATAACATCAACTATAATTCACCCCTCCACTTT. This translates into CASSLDNINYNSPLHF. V gene TRBV11-2 combines with J gene TRBJ1-6, with D uncertain. The CDR3 contains 16 residues. The germline V gene has CDR1 SGHAT and CDR2 FQNNGV. The ends were cut back, 0 bases at V and 3 bases at J, with 9 bases in the middle. The whole variable domain, remainder taken from reference TRBV11-2 and TRBJ1-6, is EAGVAQSPRYKIIEKRQSVAFWCNPISGHATLYWYQQILGQGPKLLIQFQNNGVVDDSQLPKDRFSAERLKGVDSTLKIQPAKLEDSAVYLCASSLDNINYNSPLHFGNGTRLTVT.

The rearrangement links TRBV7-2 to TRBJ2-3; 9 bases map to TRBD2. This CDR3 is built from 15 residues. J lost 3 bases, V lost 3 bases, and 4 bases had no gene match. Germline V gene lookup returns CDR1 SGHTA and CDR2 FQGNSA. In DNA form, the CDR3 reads TGTGCCAGCAGCTTGCTAGCGGGGAGTACAGATACGCAGTATTTT. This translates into CASSLLAGSTDTQYF.

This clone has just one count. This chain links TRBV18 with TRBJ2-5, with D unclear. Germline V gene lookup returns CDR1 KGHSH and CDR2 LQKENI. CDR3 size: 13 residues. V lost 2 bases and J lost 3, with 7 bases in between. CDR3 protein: CASSPRQEETQYF. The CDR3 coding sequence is TGTGCCAGCTCACCAAGGCAGGAAGAGACCCAGTACTTC.

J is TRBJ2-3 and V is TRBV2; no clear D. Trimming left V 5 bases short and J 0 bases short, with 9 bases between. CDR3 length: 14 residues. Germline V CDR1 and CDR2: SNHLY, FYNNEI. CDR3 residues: CASSKESSTDTQYF. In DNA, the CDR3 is TGTGCCAGCAGTAAAGAATCTAGCACAGATACGCAGTATTTT.

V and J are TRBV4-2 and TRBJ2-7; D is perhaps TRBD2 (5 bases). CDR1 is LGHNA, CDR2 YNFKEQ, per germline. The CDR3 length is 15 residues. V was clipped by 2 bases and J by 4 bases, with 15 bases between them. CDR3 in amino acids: CASSQLIEDYYEQYF. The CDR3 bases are TGTGCCAGCAGCCAATTAATAGAAGACTATTACGAGCAGTACTTC.

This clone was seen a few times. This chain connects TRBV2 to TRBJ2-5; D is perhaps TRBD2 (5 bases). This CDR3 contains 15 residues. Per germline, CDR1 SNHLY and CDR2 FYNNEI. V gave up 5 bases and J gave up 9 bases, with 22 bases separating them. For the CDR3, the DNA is TGTGCCAGCAGTTCAGACTCTACCTACCCCGGGGCCCAGTACTTC. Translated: CASSSDSTYPGAQYF.

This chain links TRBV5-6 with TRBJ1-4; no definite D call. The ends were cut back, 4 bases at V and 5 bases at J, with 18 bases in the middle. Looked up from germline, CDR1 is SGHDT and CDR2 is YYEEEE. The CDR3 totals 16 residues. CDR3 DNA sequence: TGTGCCAGCAGCCGGAGCTACACGGTTAAAAATGAAAAACTGTTTTTT. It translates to CASSRSYTVKNEKLFF.

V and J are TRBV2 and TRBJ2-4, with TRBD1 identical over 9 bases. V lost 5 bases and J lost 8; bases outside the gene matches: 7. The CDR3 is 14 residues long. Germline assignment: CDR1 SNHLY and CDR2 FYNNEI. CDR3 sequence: CASSLTGGSDIQYF. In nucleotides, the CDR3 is TGTGCCAGCAGTCTCACAGGGGGCTCTGACATTCAGTACTTC.

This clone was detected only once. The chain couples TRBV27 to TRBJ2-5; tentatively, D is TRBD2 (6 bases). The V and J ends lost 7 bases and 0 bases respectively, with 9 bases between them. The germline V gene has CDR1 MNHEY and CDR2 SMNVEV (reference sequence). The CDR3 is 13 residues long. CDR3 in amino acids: CASKLADQETQYF. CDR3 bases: TGTGCCAGCAAACTAGCAGACCAAGAGACCCAGTACTTC.

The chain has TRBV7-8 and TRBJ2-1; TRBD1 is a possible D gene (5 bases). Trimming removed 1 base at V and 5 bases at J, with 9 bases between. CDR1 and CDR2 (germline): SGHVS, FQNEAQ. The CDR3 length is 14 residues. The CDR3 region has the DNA TGTGCCAGCAGCTTAGAGGGGAATCACAATGAGCAGTTCTTC. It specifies CASSLEGNHNEQFF.

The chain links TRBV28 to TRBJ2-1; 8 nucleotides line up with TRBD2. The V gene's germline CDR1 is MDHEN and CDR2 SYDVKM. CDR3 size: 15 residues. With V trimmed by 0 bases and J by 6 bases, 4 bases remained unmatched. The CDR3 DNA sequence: TGTGCCAGCAGTTTATGGGCTAGCGGGTCCAATGAGCAGTTCTTC. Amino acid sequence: CASSLWASGSNEQFF.

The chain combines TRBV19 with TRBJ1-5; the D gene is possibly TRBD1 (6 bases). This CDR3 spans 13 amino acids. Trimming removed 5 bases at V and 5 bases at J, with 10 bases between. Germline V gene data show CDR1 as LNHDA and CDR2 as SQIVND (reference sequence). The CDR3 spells CASSGYRDQPQHF. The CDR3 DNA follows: TGTGCCAGTAGTGGATACAGGGATCAGCCCCAGCATTTT.